The 9 T cell receptor beta chains below all came from one sample that was sequenced in a study of molecular identifiers for immune sequencing clone quantification. Each CDR3 protein gets one entry after TCRdb re-called the PCR reads with MiXCR. The sample contains 100,000 or so distinct CDR3 sequences, about 21% of which appear only once. The sample comprised naive CD8+ T cells from blood, with Jurkat cell RNA spiked in. Subset denoted: FACS-sorted CD8+CD4-CCR7+CD45RA+ naive T cells. Receptors originate from a human donor in good health. Some libraries in this study had Jurkat cell RNA spiked in.

This clonotype has a count of ten or more. V usage is TRBV20-1 and J usage is TRBJ1-5; 10 bases align to TRBD1. The V gene's germline CDR1 is DFQATT and CDR2 SNEGSKA (reference sequence). Trimming cost V 3 bases and J 8 bases; bases outside gene matches: 4. The CDR3 runs 13 residues. Here the CDR3 DNA reads TGCAGTGCTAGCCGACAGGGGGCTGAGCCCCAGCATTTT. This translates into CSASRQGAEPQHF.

This clonotype was seen many times. The rearrangement links TRBV18 to TRBJ2-3; D remains ambiguous. Germline CDR1 and CDR2: KGHSH and LQKENI. With 6 bases removed from V and 3 bases from J, the gap between germline ends came to 13 bases. CDR3 length equals 14 residues. In DNA form, the CDR3 reads TGTGCCAGCTCCCGCGGAGATGGGACAGATACGCAGTATTTT. Translation gives CASSRGDGTDTQYF.

A note on this clonotype: This sequence may be a read error, since a much larger clone differs from it by one base. The chain combines TRBV9 with TRBJ2-7, with unresolved D. V was trimmed by 7 bases and J by 0 bases, leaving 20 bases between them. CDR3 length: 16 residues. Germline V gives CDR1 SGDLS, CDR2 YYNGEE. Written as DNA, the CDR3 is TGTGCCAGCGGCGCAAACCCGGCCGCGGCCTCCTACGAGCAGTACTTC. Its translation is CASGANPAAASYEQYF.

At least ten counts were recorded for this clonotype. The V and J genes are TRBV9 and TRBJ2-2, with D perhaps TRBD1 (5 bases). CDR1 and CDR2 from the germline V gene are SGDLS and YYNGEE. Trimming stripped 2 bases from V and 4 bases from J, with 12 bases between. The CDR3 has 15 residues. The CDR3 sequence: CASSVWQGLTGELFF. DNA of the CDR3: TGTGCCAGCAGCGTTTGGCAGGGTCTCACCGGGGAGCTGTTTTTT.

As to this clonotype: A much bigger clone sits one base away, suggesting this may be a read error. The J gene is TRBJ1-4, the V gene TRBV4-2; a possible D gene is TRBD1 (5 bases). The CDR3 contains 16 residues. Germline V CDR1 and CDR2: LGHNA, YNFKEQ. Here the CDR3 reads CASSQVVGQFEEKLLF. The CDR3 nucleotides read TGTGCCAGCAGCCAAGTTGTGGGGCAGTTTGAAGAAAAACTGTTGTTT.

The chain is built from TRBV7-9 and TRBJ1-4, with TRBD1 as a possible D gene (6 bases). V was trimmed by 4 bases and J by 10 bases, leaving 13 bases between them. The CDR3 is 13 amino acids. Germline V gene sequence: CDR1 SEHNR, CDR2 FQNEAQ (reference sequence). CDR3 residues: CASSSGDFGKLFF. DNA for the CDR3: TGTGCCAGCAGCTCAGGGGATTTCGGAAAACTGTTTTTT.

With respect to this clonotype: Possible read error: a much larger clone is one base away. The rearrangement uses TRBV29-1 and TRBJ2-2; no clear D gene. V was pared by 6 bases and J by 6 bases, with 8 bases between. CDR3 size: 11 residues. Germline V gives CDR1 SQVTM, CDR2 ANQGSEA. CDR3 in DNA: TGCAGCGTCCCCCGGGCCGGGGAGCTGTTTTTT. Its translation: CSVPRAGELFF.

This clonotype has ten or more counts. The gene calls are TRBV20-1 and TRBJ2-7; no clear D. The CDR3 extends over 11 amino acids. Trimming shortened V by 4 bases and J by 4 bases, and 8 bases separated the two germline ends. Germline V gene sequence: CDR1 DFQATT, CDR2 SNEGSKA (reference sequence). The CDR3 DNA is TGCAGTGCTATTATGGGGTACGAGCAGTACTTC. It encodes CSAIMGYEQYF.

This clonotype came up many times. The chain links TRBV7-2 to TRBJ1-5, with 8 bases that match TRBD1. The CDR3 sequence is 15 residues long. CDR1 and CDR2 from the germline V gene are SGHTA and FQGNSA. With 3 bases clipped from V and 7 bases from J, the junction kept 8 bases outside the gene matches. CDR3 in amino acids: CASSLAGGVGQPQHF. Written as DNA, the CDR3 is TGTGCCAGCAGCTTGGCAGGGGGCGTGGGACAGCCCCAGCATTTT.